Reported below is one T cell receptor beta chain. The data were obtained in a study of T cell changes during pregnancy in multiple sclerosis. With 1 base removed from V and 2 bases from J, the gap between germline ends came to 8 bases. The V gene's germline CDR1 is LNHNV and CDR2 YYDKDF (reference sequence). CDR3 length: 14 residues. Profiled with immunoSEQ multiplex PCR; TCRdb holds only in-frame clones, not every one. Found here are 50,000 to 75,000 clones, around 92% of them singletons; the top ten hold 2% to 2.5%. The receptor was derived from a female donor in good health, enrolled as a control in a pregnancy study. J is TRBJ1-2 and V is TRBV15; D is uncertain. This material consisted of peripheral blood, taken in the third trimester of pregnancy. CDR3 in amino acids: CATSRGLENYGYTF. The CDR3 DNA follows: TGTGCCACCAGCAGAGGGTTGGAGAACTATGGCTACACCTTC.